The T cell receptor (beta chain) described here comes from a study of blood T cell repertoires in COVID-19. Study-level background: Samples of COVID-19 (acute and convalescent) were obtained from the United States, Italy and Spain. T cells, B-cell-depleted T cells, or PBMCs provided the cDNA or gDNA that served as material.

The length of the CDR3 is 17 residues. Germline trimming cut 5 bases from V and 5 bases from J; bases unmatched to any gene: 11. The germline V gene encodes CDR1 SEHNR and CDR2 FQNEAQ (reference sequence). How the authors handled the data: Reference gene primer amplification in the assay estimated nucleated cell counts. The method was immunoSEQ multiplex PCR; TCRdb's version includes in-frame clones alone and lacks a portion of them. V, J and clone size were drawn from that table, and D and trimming were deduced from the DNA. This sample yields approximately 310,000 clones, of which about nine tenths are seen a single time; 1% belongs to the top ten.

The specimen sequenced was peripheral blood. This chain links TRBV7-9 with TRBJ2-5; 13 bases are a match to TRBD2. The TCR was taken from a man aged 50 to 59 with active or convalescent COVID-19. This CDR3 is CASSLRLAGGLRETQYF. In DNA, the CDR3 is TGTGCCAGCAGCCTCCGACTAGCGGGAGGACTGAGGGAGACCCAGTACTTC.